This T cell receptor beta chain was recorded in a study of T cells in Graves' hyperthyroidism and ophthalmopathy. Trimming took 8 bases from V and 4 from J; bases not matched to a gene: 8. CDR3 length: 14 amino acids. Germline loops: CDR1 MDHEN, CDR2 SYDVKM. Findings and caveats of the study: The model's output predicted ophthalmopathy at a median of 6.5 months prior to onset.

The investigators amplified TCR beta CDR3 regions from RNA transcripts. The HTBI primer set was used in a first-round RT-PCR of the TCR CDR3. TCRdb analysed the multiplex PCR reads with MiXCR anew, one entry per CDR3 protein. The repertoire holds 620,000 or so distinct CDR3 sequences, about 14% seen once, with around an eighth in the top ten. This clonotype was detected ten times or more. Its antigen remains unknown. Subjects with ophthalmopathy showed a Clinical Activity Score no lower than 3, a NOSPECS grade no lower than 4, and a duration shorter than 3 months. Fresh peripheral blood, roughly 10 ml, was the source of the PBMCs.

Sequences were obtained from blood. This clonotype originated in a woman aged 45-65 years with Graves' ophthalmopathy. The chain carries TRBV28 and TRBJ2-1, with 7 bases that match TRBD2. This chain's CDR3 is CASGGGSMYNEQFF. The CDR3 nucleotides read TGTGCCAGCGGCGGCGGGAGTATGTACAATGAGCAGTTCTTC.